This section outlines one T cell receptor beta chain sequence together with its context. Its specificity is not known. V gave up 1 base and J gave up 4 bases; unmatched junction bases: 9. The CDR3 contains 18 residues. In germline, CDR1 is DFQATT, CDR2 SNEGSKA (reference sequence). These data originate in a study of post-analysis software for immune sequencing data. Study findings and constraints: Among roughly 5 TRBV segments more frequent in patients than controls were TRBV5-6, TRBV5-1 and TRBV20-1. Significantly lower normalized Chao1 diversity was found in patients with multiple sclerosis relative to controls. Strong same-batch co-clustering of samples appeared with F measure clustering.

Unique molecular identifiers tagged the TCR beta cDNA libraries. T cells numbering about 0.9 to 10 million yielded cDNA molecules that totaled about 500,000. TCRdb itself ran the PCR reads through MiXCR, one entry per CDR3 protein. The data show around 400,000 distinct CDR3 sequences, roughly 40% seen once. V usage is TRBV20-1 and J usage is TRBJ2-1; 14 bases align to TRBD2. This sequence originates from a girl aged 2 to 9 with multiple sclerosis. What was sequenced was blood. CDR3 amino acids: CSARGGSGLAGGYNEQFF. As DNA, the CDR3 is TGCAGTGCTAGAGGAGGGTCAGGACTAGCGGGAGGATACAATGAGCAGTTCTTC.